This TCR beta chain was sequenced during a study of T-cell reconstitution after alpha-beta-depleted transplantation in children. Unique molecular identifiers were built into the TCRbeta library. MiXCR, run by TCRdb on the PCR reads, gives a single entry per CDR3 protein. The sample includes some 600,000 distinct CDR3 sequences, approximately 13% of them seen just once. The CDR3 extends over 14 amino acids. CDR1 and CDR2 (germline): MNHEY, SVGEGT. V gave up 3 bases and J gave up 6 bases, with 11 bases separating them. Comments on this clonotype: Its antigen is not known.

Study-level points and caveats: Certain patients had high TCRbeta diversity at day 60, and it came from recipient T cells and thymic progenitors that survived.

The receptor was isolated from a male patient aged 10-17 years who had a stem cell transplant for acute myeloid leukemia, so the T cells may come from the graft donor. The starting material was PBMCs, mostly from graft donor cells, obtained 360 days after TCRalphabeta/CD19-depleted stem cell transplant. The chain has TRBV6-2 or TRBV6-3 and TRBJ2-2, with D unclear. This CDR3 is CASSYGMPSGELFF. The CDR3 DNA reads TGTGCCAGCAGTTATGGTATGCCCTCCGGGGAGCTGTTTTTT.